What follows are 32 T cell receptor beta chains derived from one specimen sequenced in a study of memory CD4+ T cells and cytomegalovirus serostatus. The sort gate was single viable CD3+CD4+CD8-CD45RO+ cells for memory CD4+ T cells. TCRdb keeps only in-frame clones here, not all; method: immunoSEQ multiplex PCR. The sample lists approximately 60,000 clones; about three quarters were seen once. Sequencing input: memory CD4+ T cells from blood. The origin of the receptors is an adult in good health and CMV-seropositive.

The chain uses TRBV28 and TRBJ2-7; 7 bases agree with TRBD1. V lost 6 bases, J lost 3 bases, and 5 bases stayed unmatched. CDR1 is MDHEN, CDR2 SYDVKM, per germline. This CDR3 region has 13 residues. The CDR3 coding sequence is TGTGCCAGCAGAGGGACAGTCGTCTACGAGCAGTACTTC. Amino acids: CASRGTVVYEQYF.

The rearrangement links TRBV11-3 to TRBJ2-2; D is unclear. The length of the CDR3 is 12 residues. Trimming stripped 2 bases from V and 6 bases from J, with 4 bases between. Looked up from germline, CDR1 is SGHNT and CDR2 is YENEEA. The CDR3 is CASSLPAGELFF. CDR3 nucleotide sequence: TGTGCCAGCAGCTTACCCGCCGGGGAGCTGTTTTTT.

This chain joins TRBV6-1 and TRBJ1-3; D unresolved. Germline V lookup: CDR1 MNHNS, CDR2 SASEGT. The CDR3 is 14 residues long. Trimming took off 2 bases at V and 0 bases at J, with 5 bases between the two ends. CDR3 in amino acids: CASSERSSGNTIYF. CDR3 DNA: TGTGCCAGCAGTGAAAGGAGCTCTGGAAACACCATATATTTT.

The chain couples TRBV7-2 to TRBJ2-2; 10 bases map to TRBD2. Trimming took 2 bases from V and 6 from J; bases not matched to a gene: 9. Germline V lookup: CDR1 SGHTA, CDR2 FQGNSA. The length of the CDR3 is 17 residues. The DNA for the CDR3 is TGTGCCAGCAGCTTATCCCCTAGCGGGAGTGTGGCCGGGGAGCTGTTTTTT. Its protein is CASSLSPSGSVAGELFF.

V usage is TRBV29-1 and J usage is TRBJ2-6; the match to TRBD1 covers 8 bases. The V and J ends lost 5 bases and 0 bases, in that order; junction bases with no gene match: 12. Per the germline V gene, CDR1 is SQVTM and CDR2 is ANQGSEA. The CDR3 has 18 amino acids. The CDR3 loop reads CSVLGQQGVNSGANVLTF. The CDR3 bases are TGCAGCGTTTTAGGCCAACAGGGGGTAAACTCTGGGGCCAACGTCCTGACTTTC. Using reference TRBV29-1 and TRBJ2-6 for the parts outside the CDR3, the full variable domain is SAVISQKPSRDICQRGTSLTIQCQVDSQVTMMFWYRQQPGQSLTLIATANQGSEATYESGFVIDKFPISRPNLTFSTLTVSNMSPEDSSIYLCSVLGQQGVNSGANVLTFGAGSRLTVL.

This clone has a handful of counts. J is TRBJ1-1 and V is TRBV9; no reliable D call. The CDR3 is 13 residues long. The germline gives CDR1 SGDLS, CDR2 YYNGEE. Trimming took off 4 bases at V and 3 bases at J, with 10 bases between the two ends. CDR3 DNA sequence: TGTGCCAGCAGCAGAGGTGGGGACACTGAAGCTTTCTTT. The encoded protein is CASSRGGDTEAFF.

V usage is TRBV2 and J usage is TRBJ2-2; D gene uncertain. V lost 7 bases, J lost 0 bases, and 6 bases lay in between. The CDR3 is made up of 13 amino acids. The germline V gene encodes CDR1 SNHLY and CDR2 FYNNEI. DNA for the CDR3: TGTGCCAGCACCGAGTCGAACACCGGGGAGCTGTTTTTT. This encodes CASTESNTGELFF.

V usage is TRBV28 and J usage is TRBJ2-5; D might be TRBD2 (6 bases). V lost 7 bases, J lost 3 bases, and 12 bases lay in between. In germline, CDR1 is MDHEN, CDR2 SYDVKM. The CDR3 loop spans 13 amino acids. The CDR3 is CASNDGGEETQYF. Written as DNA, the CDR3 is TGTGCCAGCAACGACGGGGGTGAAGAGACCCAGTACTTC.

The chain combines TRBV5-6 with TRBJ2-1, with D hard to call. Germline CDR1 SGHDT, CDR2 YYEEEE. V dropped 2 bases and J dropped 0 bases, with 9 bases sitting between them. This CDR3 contains 15 residues. The CDR3, as DNA: TGTGCCAGCAGCTTTTACCAGAGCTCCTACAATGAGCAGTTCTTC. Its protein is CASSFYQSSYNEQFF. The entire variable domain, with the rest obtained from reference TRBV5-6 and TRBJ2-1, is as follows: DAGVTQSPTHLIKTRGQQVTLRCSPKSGHDTVSWYQQALGQGPQFIFQYYEEEERQRGNFPDRFSGHQFPNYSSELNVNALLLGDSALYLCASSFYQSSYNEQFFGPGTRLTVL.

The V call is TRBV15, the J call TRBJ2-1; tentatively, D is TRBD2 (5 bases). CDR3 length: 13 amino acids. Trimming removed 0 bases from V and 9 bases from J, with 9 bases in between. Looked up from germline, CDR1 is LNHNV and CDR2 is YYDKDF (reference sequence). The CDR3 region has the DNA TGTGCCACCAGCAGAGATGAGGGAAGTGAGCAGTTCTTC. Translated, it gives CATSRDEGSEQFF.

This clone was found once. V gene TRBV27 combines with J gene TRBJ1-2, with 9 bases that match TRBD1. The trim removed 8 bases at V and 9 bases at J, leaving 13 bases unmatched. The CDR3 is 14 amino acids. CDR1 is MNHEY and CDR2 is SMNVEV in the germline V gene (reference sequence). CDR3 bases: TGTGCCAGCGGTCGTCCCGGGACAGGGATACGCTACACCTTC. The encoded protein is CASGRPGTGIRYTF.

The chain recombines TRBV6-5 with TRBJ2-7; D gene ambiguous. The CDR3 is 14 amino acids. The germline V and J ends were trimmed by 8 bases and 6 bases, with 20 bases remaining between them. Germline assignment: CDR1 MNHEY and CDR2 SVGAGI. CDR3 DNA sequence: TGTGCCAGCTCCCGGACCACTACTTCCCGCGAGCAGTACTTC. Its protein product is CASSRTTTSREQYF.

V is TRBV29-1 and J is TRBJ1-2; TRBD1 is a possible D gene (5 bases). The CDR3 length is 14 residues. Germline loops: CDR1 SQVTM, CDR2 ANQGSEA. The germline V and J ends were trimmed by 1 base and 2 bases, with 11 bases remaining between them. The DNA for the CDR3 is TGCAGCGTTGAAGGGCGGGGACGGAACTATGGCTACACCTTC. It codes for CSVEGRGRNYGYTF.

The chain employs TRBV18 and TRBJ2-1; no firm D call. The CDR3 totals 14 residues. With 0 bases removed from V and 6 bases from J, the gap between germline ends came to 9 bases. Per germline, CDR1 KGHSH and CDR2 LQKENI. The CDR3 DNA sequence: TGTGCCAGCTCACCACCTTCGAACCCCAATGAGCAGTTCTTC. Translation gives CASSPPSNPNEQFF.

The J gene is TRBJ2-3, the V gene TRBV7-9; D is ambiguous. The CDR3 totals 14 residues. Germline-derived CDR1 and CDR2 are SEHNR and FQNEAQ (reference sequence). Trimming took off 5 bases at V and 1 base at J, with 10 bases between the two ends. CDR3 residues: CASSATRGTDTQYF. The CDR3 coding sequence is TGTGCCAGCAGCGCAACCCGGGGCACAGATACGCAGTATTTT.

The chain joins TRBV4-3 to TRBJ1-4, with D possibly matching TRBD1 (5 bases). Germline CDR1 and CDR2: LGHNA and YSLEER. The ends were cut back, 3 bases at V and 5 bases at J, with 16 bases in the middle. This CDR3 spans 16 amino acids. CDR3 nucleotides: TGCGCCAGCAGCCACGGGACCGAATTGACCAATGAAAAACTGTTTTTT. It specifies CASSHGTELTNEKLFF.

This chain joins TRBV7-9 and TRBJ2-3, with no clear D. Trimming pared 0 bases from V and 2 bases from J, leaving 6 bases between. The CDR3 totals 14 residues. The germline V gene has CDR1 SEHNR and CDR2 FQNEAQ (reference sequence). Here the CDR3 DNA reads TGTGCCAGCAGCTTAGCTCACGCCACAGATACGCAGTATTTT. Translated, it gives CASSLAHATDTQYF.

This rearrangement joins TRBV29-1 to TRBJ1-5; D gene unclear. Germline V lookup: CDR1 SQVTM, CDR2 ANQGSEA. Between the trimmed V and J ends, which lost 2 bases and 3 bases, there was a span of 8 bases. The CDR3 runs to 13 residues. The CDR3 sequence is CSVELGNNQPQHF. CDR3 nucleotides: TGCAGCGTTGAACTAGGGAACAATCAGCCCCAGCATTTT.

This rearrangement joins TRBV28 to TRBJ1-3; 7 bases agree with TRBD1. The CDR3 is 14 amino acids. The germline V gene encodes CDR1 MDHEN and CDR2 SYDVKM. Germline trimming cut 3 bases from V and 2 bases from J; bases unmatched to any gene: 1. DNA of the CDR3: TGTGCCAGCAGTTTGGGACAGCCTGGAAACACCATATATTTT. Its translation: CASSLGQPGNTIYF.

The chain uses TRBV18 and TRBJ1-1, with a tentative D call TRBD1 (6 bases). This CDR3 is 13 amino acids long. Germline V gene sequence: CDR1 KGHSH, CDR2 LQKENI. V lost 4 bases, J lost 3 bases, and 9 bases lay in between. CDR3 nucleotides: TGTGCCAGCTCACAAAGGGGGGACACTGAAGCTTTCTTT. This encodes CASSQRGDTEAFF.

The chain couples TRBV11-3 to TRBJ1-1; D call uncertain. V shed 1 base and J shed 0 bases, with 6 bases lying between them. The germline V gene has CDR1 SGHNT and CDR2 YENEEA. This CDR3 has 14 residues. CDR3 residues: CASSLGVLNTEAFF. In DNA, the CDR3 is TGTGCCAGCAGCTTAGGGGTCTTGAACACTGAAGCTTTCTTT.

The CDR3, as DNA: TGCGCCAGCAGCCAAGATCAGGACTTCCAGCCCCAGCATTTT. Its protein is CASSQDQDFQPQHF. The gene calls are TRBV4-3 and TRBJ1-5; D gene ambiguous. CDR1 is LGHNA, CDR2 YSLEER, per germline. V dropped 0 bases and J dropped 7 bases, with 10 bases sitting between them. The CDR3 is 14 residues long.

J is TRBJ2-5 and V is TRBV29-1; 8 bases agree with TRBD2. The germline gives CDR1 SQVTM, CDR2 ANQGSEA. The CDR3 length is 13 residues. J lost 9 bases, V lost 2 bases, and 8 bases had no gene match. CDR3 sequence: CSVELSGGAAQYF. The CDR3, as DNA: TGCAGCGTTGAATTATCGGGAGGGGCGGCCCAGTACTTC.

The rearrangement joins TRBV5-1 to TRBJ2-5; no clear D gene. This CDR3 spans 12 amino acids. V shed 6 bases and J shed 3 bases, with 9 bases lying between them. Germline V lookup: CDR1 SGHRS, CDR2 YFSETQ. The CDR3 is CASTSKEETQYF. CDR3 nucleotides: TGCGCCAGCACGTCGAAAGAAGAGACCCAGTACTTC. Full variable domain (rest looked up from reference TRBV5-1 and TRBJ2-5): KAGVTQTPRYLIKTRGQQVTLSCSPISGHRSVSWYQQTPGQGLQFLFEYFSETQRNKGNFPGRFSGRQFSNSRSEMNVSTLELGDSALYLCASTSKEETQYFGPGTRLLVL.

The rearrangement links TRBV7-2 to TRBJ2-5; no firm D call. The CDR3 loop spans 16 amino acids. Germline V gene data show CDR1 as SGHTA and CDR2 as FQGNSA. V dropped 2 bases and J dropped 1 base, with 14 bases sitting between them. For the CDR3, the DNA is TGTGCCAGCAGCTTAACCTCTCCCACCATCCAAGAGACCCAGTACTTC. This gives the protein CASSLTSPTIQETQYF.

The rearrangement uses TRBV10-3 and TRBJ1-1; possibly TRBD1 for D (5 bases). With 6 bases removed from V and 4 bases from J, the gap between germline ends came to 15 bases. Germline V CDR1 and CDR2: ENHRY, SYGVKD. The CDR3 runs 14 residues. This chain's CDR3 is CAIRTTGRATEAFF. The CDR3, as DNA: TGTGCCATCAGGACCACAGGACGGGCCACTGAAGCTTTCTTT.

V gene TRBV7-2 combines with J gene TRBJ1-1, with D uncertain. The germline gives CDR1 SGHTA, CDR2 FQGNSA. Trimming took off 5 bases at V and 1 base at J, with 5 bases between the two ends. CDR3 size: 12 residues. CDR3 amino acids: CASSQRNTEAFF. The DNA for the CDR3 is TGTGCCAGCAGCCAACGGAACACTGAAGCTTTCTTT.

The chain joins TRBV14 to TRBJ1-2; D perhaps matches TRBD1 (6 bases). V was clipped by 1 base and J by 8 bases, with 17 bases between them. This CDR3 contains 15 residues. Germline CDR1 SGHDN, CDR2 FVKESK. The CDR3 sequence: CASSQGGYSGQGYTF. The DNA of the CDR3 is TGTGCCAGCAGCCAAGGCGGGTATTCGGGACAAGGCTACACCTTC.

The rearrangement uses TRBV5-4 and TRBJ1-1; no reliable D call. The germline V gene has CDR1 SGHNT and CDR2 YYREEE (reference sequence). The CDR3 contains 13 residues. V was trimmed by 4 bases and J by 9 bases, leaving 16 bases between them. Here the CDR3 DNA reads TGTGCCAGCAGCCCGGGTCACGAGCCTAAAGCTTTCTTT. Translation: CASSPGHEPKAFF. The full variable domain, its missing parts supplied by reference TRBV5-4 and TRBJ1-1, is ETGVTQSPTHLIKTRGQQVTLRCSSQSGHNTVSWYQQALGQGPQFIFQYYREEENGRGNFPPRFSGLQFPNYSSELNVNALELDDSALYLCASSPGHEPKAFFGQGTRLTVV.

J is TRBJ2-3 and V is TRBV5-1; D is possibly TRBD2 (5 bases). Germline-derived CDR1 and CDR2 are SGHRS and YFSETQ. The germline V and J ends were trimmed by 0 bases and 2 bases, with 16 bases remaining between them. This CDR3 has 17 residues. CDR3 in amino acids: CASSLDRVSAPTDTQYF. The CDR3 bases are TGCGCCAGCAGCTTGGATCGGGTTAGCGCCCCCACAGATACGCAGTATTTT.

This chain links TRBV5-1 with TRBJ2-5, with TRBD2 identical over 15 bases. Germline V gene lookup returns CDR1 SGHRS and CDR2 YFSETQ. Unmatched junction bases numbered 8, after V lost 4 bases and J lost 4 bases. The CDR3 extends over 17 amino acids. The CDR3 loop is CASSPGTSGGLRETQYF. The CDR3 DNA reads as TGCGCCAGCAGCCCCGGGACTAGCGGGGGGTTGAGAGAGACCCAGTACTTC.

This chain connects TRBV4-1 to TRBJ1-4; D call uncertain. The CDR3 is made up of 15 amino acids. In germline, CDR1 is MGHRA, CDR2 YSYEKL. V lost 0 bases to trimming and J lost 6 bases, with 11 bases between them. In DNA form, the CDR3 reads TGCGCCAGCAGCCAAGATGAGGTGCTTTATGAAAAACTGTTTTTT. This translates into CASSQDEVLYEKLFF.